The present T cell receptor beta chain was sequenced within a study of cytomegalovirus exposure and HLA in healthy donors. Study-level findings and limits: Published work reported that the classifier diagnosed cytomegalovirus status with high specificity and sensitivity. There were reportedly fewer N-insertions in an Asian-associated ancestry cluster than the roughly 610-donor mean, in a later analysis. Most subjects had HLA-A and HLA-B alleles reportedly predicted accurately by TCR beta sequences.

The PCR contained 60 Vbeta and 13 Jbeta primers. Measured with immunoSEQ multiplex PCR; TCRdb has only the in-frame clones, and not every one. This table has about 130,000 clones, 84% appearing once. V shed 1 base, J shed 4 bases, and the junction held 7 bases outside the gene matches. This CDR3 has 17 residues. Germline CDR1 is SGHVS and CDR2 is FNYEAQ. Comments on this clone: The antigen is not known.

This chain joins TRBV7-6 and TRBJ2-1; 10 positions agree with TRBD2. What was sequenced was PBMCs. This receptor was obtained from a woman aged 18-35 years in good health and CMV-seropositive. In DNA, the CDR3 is TGTGCCAGCAGCTTAGGAGATCTAGCGGGGGCTTACAATGAGCAGTTCTTC. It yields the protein CASSLGDLAGAYNEQFF.